A selection of T cell receptor beta chains follows, all from one sample in a study of blood T cell repertoires in COVID-19. This table comes from immunoSEQ multiplex PCR, and its TCRdb copy is limited to in-frame clones, with some not included. The sample shows about 85,000 clones, around 90% of them seen only once. Source material: peripheral blood. These receptors came from a woman older than 75 with acute or convalescent COVID-19. CDR3s include the opening cysteine and the closing phenylalanine or tryptophan. The order of the fields is D gene, J gene, clone size, V gene, CDR3 DNA, CDR3 protein. D genes are given only for firm matches. Some rows mark clone size as missing; the rest say once, few, many or name a class of expanded clone.

d_gene: NA
j_gene: TRBJ1-3
abundance: once
v_gene: TRBV7-7
CDR3nt: TGTGCTAGCAGCTCGGGGGAATGGGGAAACACCATATATTTT
CDR3aa: CASSSGEWGNTIYF

d_gene: NA
j_gene: TRBJ1-5
abundance: once
v_gene: TRBV7-8
CDR3nt: TGTGCCAGCAGCCCCAGCGCAGGGAATAGCAATCAGCCCCAGCATTTT
CDR3aa: CASSPSAGNSNQPQHF

d_gene: NA
j_gene: TRBJ1-2
abundance: NA
v_gene: TRBV6-4
CDR3nt: TGTGCCACCCAGGGCAGTTATGGCTACACCTTC
CDR3aa: CATQGSYGYTF

d_gene: NA
j_gene: TRBJ2-5
abundance: NA
v_gene: TRBV7-3
CDR3nt: TGTGCCAGCAGCCCCCGGGGAGCCGGGGAGACCCAGTACTTC
CDR3aa: CASSPRGAGETQYF

d_gene: TRBD1
j_gene: TRBJ2-7
abundance: NA
v_gene: TRBV28
CDR3nt: TGTGCCGCAAGGCTGGGACAGGGGTCTCGGGAGCAGTACTTC
CDR3aa: CAARLGQGSREQYF

d_gene: TRBD1
j_gene: TRBJ1-3
abundance: NA
v_gene: TRBV19
CDR3nt: TGTGCCAGTTTGCCAGGGGGCCGGAGGGGAAACACCATATATTTT
CDR3aa: CASLPGGRRGNTIYF

d_gene: NA
j_gene: TRBJ1-1
abundance: NA
v_gene: TRBV27
CDR3nt: TGTGCCAGCAGCGCCGAACCCCGGGACACTGAAGCTTTCTTT
CDR3aa: CASSAEPRDTEAFF

d_gene: NA
j_gene: TRBJ2-7
abundance: NA
v_gene: TRBV21-1
CDR3nt: TGTGCCAGCAGCAGTAAGAGGGACAGATACTACGAGCAGTACTTC
CDR3aa: CASSSKRDRYYEQYF

d_gene: TRBD1
j_gene: TRBJ1-1
abundance: NA
v_gene: TRBV29-1
CDR3nt: TGCAGCGCATGGCAGGGGGTCGGCGCTGAAGCTTTCTTT
CDR3aa: CSAWQGVGAEAFF

d_gene: NA
j_gene: TRBJ1-5
abundance: NA
v_gene: TRBV27
CDR3nt: TGTGCCAGCAGTTTAAGGCCCCTACTATTACCCCAGCATTTT
CDR3aa: CASSLRPLLLPQHF

d_gene: TRBD1
j_gene: TRBJ1-2
abundance: NA
v_gene: TRBV13
CDR3nt: TGTGCCAGCAGGTGGGGACAGGCAAGCGATGGCTACACCTTC
CDR3aa: CASRWGQASDGYTF

d_gene: TRBD1
j_gene: TRBJ1-1
abundance: few
v_gene: TRBV5-1
CDR3nt: TGCGCCAGCAGCTTACAGACAGGGATGAACACTGAAGCTTTCTTT
CDR3aa: CASSLQTGMNTEAFF

d_gene: TRBD1
j_gene: TRBJ1-2
abundance: NA
v_gene: TRBV4-2
CDR3nt: TGTGCCAGCAGCCAAGAAAGTGACAGGGGGATTGGCTACACCTTC
CDR3aa: CASSQESDRGIGYTF

d_gene: NA
j_gene: TRBJ1-5
abundance: once
v_gene: TRBV18
CDR3nt: TGTGCCAGCTCACCGAATCAGGGCAATCAGCCCCAGCATTTT
CDR3aa: CASSPNQGNQPQHF

d_gene: NA
j_gene: TRBJ1-2
abundance: once
v_gene: TRBV7-2
CDR3nt: TGTGCCAGCAGCTTAGGGCTCCTGTATGGCTACACCTTC
CDR3aa: CASSLGLLYGYTF

d_gene: TRBD2
j_gene: TRBJ2-5
abundance: NA
v_gene: TRBV7-2
CDR3nt: TGTGCCAGCAGCCGGATAGCGGGGGGGCTTCCGGAGACCCAGTACTTC
CDR3aa: CASSRIAGGLPETQYF